The clone carrying this T cell receptor (beta chain) was recorded a few times. Its cognate antigen is unknown. The source of the sample is a study of cytomegalovirus exposure and HLA in healthy donors. Study-wide results and limits: There were reportedly fewer N-insertions in an Asian-associated ancestry cluster than the roughly 670-donor mean, in a later analysis. Many donors carried some public TCRs, although rarity characterized most TCR sequences. DRB1 showed the most TCR associations and HLA-C the fewest in a later analysis, as rates varied by HLA locus. In all likelihood, a cluster of highly shared sequence variants was a sequencing artifact.

CDR3 length equals 16 residues. Germline-derived CDR1 and CDR2 are LNHDA and SQIVND (reference sequence). J gave up 5 bases and V 3 bases, and 8 bases lay outside the gene matches. Researchers ran the PCR with 60 Vbeta and 13 Jbeta primers. Clones were read by immunoSEQ multiplex PCR, and TCRdb kept only the in-frame ones, dropping some. This table has under 200,000 clones, around 82% appearing once. The sequencing input was PBMCs. The chain couples TRBV19 to TRBJ1-5; 9 nucleotides match TRBD1. The receptor comes from a boy aged 2 to 10 in good health and CMV-seronegative. The DNA of the CDR3 is TGTGCCAGTAGTATCCTGCCGGGACAGGGACATCAGCCCCAGCATTTT. This gives the protein CASSILPGQGHQPQHF.